The 2 T cell receptor beta chains given below trace back to one sample, sequenced in a study of spatial heterogeneity in lung cancer. Time point described: sample taken at primary tumor resection. Whole RNA, which was extracted from tumor, nontumor lung tissue or frozen PBMC, was sequenced without any cell sorting. TCRdb analysed the 5' RACE reads with MiXCR anew, one entry per CDR3 protein. The sample lists some 87,000 distinct CDR3 sequences; roughly 10% were seen once. The source was PBMCs, collected at surgery. All receptors come from a male donor with early-stage non-small cell lung cancer.

This clonotype showed up many times. The V gene is TRBV20-1, the J gene TRBJ1-6, with unresolved D. V lost 1 base and J 0 bases, leaving 7 bases between the germline ends. Germline-derived CDR1 and CDR2 are DFQATT and SNEGSKA (reference sequence). The CDR3 has 15 amino acids. CDR3 residues: CSARVQPSYNSPLHF. The CDR3, as DNA: TGCAGTGCTAGAGTCCAACCCTCCTATAATTCACCCCTCCACTTT.

V usage is TRBV24-1 and J usage is TRBJ2-1; a weak D match, TRBD1 (6 bases). V lost 4 bases to trimming and J lost 5 bases, with 11 bases between them. Per the germline V gene, CDR1 is KGHDR and CDR2 is SFDVKD. The CDR3 sequence is 14 residues long. For the CDR3, the DNA is TGTGCCACCAGTGACACACAGGGAGACAATGAGCAGTTCTTC. Protein sequence: CATSDTQGDNEQFF.